The sequence of this TCR beta chain was determined in a study of glioma-infiltrating T cells after dendritic cell vaccination. Study at large: Treatment, given 2003 to 2012, was autologous tumor lysate-pulsed dendritic cell vaccination.

Germline V gene lookup returns CDR1 MGHRA and CDR2 YSYEKL. Trimming removed 1 base from V and 0 bases from J; junction bases left unmatched: 9. The CDR3 extends over 18 amino acids. Selection required adequate fresh-frozen tumor tissue plus more than two years' survival data. The immunoSEQ assay amplified TCRB CDR3 from up to roughly 2 ug DNA. The repertoire was sequenced with immunoSEQ multiplex PCR; TCRdb's copy has only in-frame clones and lacks some. The sample lists about 87,000 clones; 85% to 90% were seen once. The gene calls are TRBV4-1 and TRBJ2-1; 7 bases line up with TRBD2. This receptor was obtained from a human donor with glioblastoma. Sample: blood, taken before dendritic cell vaccination. CDR3 bases: TGCGCCAGCAGCCAAGCGGTCGCGGGGGTGCCCTCCTACAATGAGCAGTTCTTC. Its protein product is CASSQAVAGVPSYNEQFF.